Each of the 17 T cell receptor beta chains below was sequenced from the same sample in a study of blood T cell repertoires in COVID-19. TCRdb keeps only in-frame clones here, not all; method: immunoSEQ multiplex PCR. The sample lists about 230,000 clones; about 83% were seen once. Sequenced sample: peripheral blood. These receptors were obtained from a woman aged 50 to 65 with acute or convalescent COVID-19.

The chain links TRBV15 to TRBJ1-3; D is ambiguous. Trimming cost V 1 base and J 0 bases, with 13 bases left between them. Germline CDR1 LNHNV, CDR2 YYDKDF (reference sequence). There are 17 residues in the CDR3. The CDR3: CATSRGGKEGSGNTIYF. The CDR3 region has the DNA TGTGCCACCAGCAGAGGCGGAAAAGAGGGCTCTGGAAACACCATATATTTT.

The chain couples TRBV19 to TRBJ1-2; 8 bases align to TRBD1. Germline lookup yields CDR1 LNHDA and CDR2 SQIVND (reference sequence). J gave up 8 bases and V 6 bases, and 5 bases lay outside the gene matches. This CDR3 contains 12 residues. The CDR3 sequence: CASRDREEGYTF. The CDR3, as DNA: TGTGCCAGTAGGGACAGGGAGGAAGGCTACACCTTC.

The CDR3 DNA follows: TGTGCCACTTCGGGGTCGGCGGGAGTATCCTACGAGCAGTACTTC. This gives the protein CATSGSAGVSYEQYF. The gene calls are TRBV2 and TRBJ2-7, with TRBD2 identical over 7 bases. The CDR3 runs 15 residues. From germline, CDR1 is SNHLY and CDR2 FYNNEI. Germline trimming cut 10 bases from V and 1 base from J; bases unmatched to any gene: 13.

In DNA, the CDR3 is TGTGCCAGTAGTATCGGACAGGACCACACTGAAGCTTTCTTT. Encoded protein: CASSIGQDHTEAFF. The V call is TRBV19, the J call TRBJ1-1; 7 positions match TRBD1. The CDR3 consists of 14 residues. The ends lost 3 bases at V and 3 bases at J; junction bases unmatched: 4. The germline V gene encodes CDR1 LNHDA and CDR2 SQIVND (reference sequence).

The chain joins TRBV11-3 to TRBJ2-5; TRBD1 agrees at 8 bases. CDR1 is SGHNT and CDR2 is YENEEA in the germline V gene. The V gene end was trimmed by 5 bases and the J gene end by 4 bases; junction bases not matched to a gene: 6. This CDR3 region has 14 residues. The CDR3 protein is CASSPGTGGETQYF. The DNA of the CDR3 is TGTGCCAGCAGCCCGGGGACAGGAGGAGAGACCCAGTACTTC.

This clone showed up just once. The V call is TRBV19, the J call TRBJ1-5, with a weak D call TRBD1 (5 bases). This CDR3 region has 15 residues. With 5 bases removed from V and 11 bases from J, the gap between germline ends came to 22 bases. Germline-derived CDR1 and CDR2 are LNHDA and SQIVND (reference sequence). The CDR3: CASSGRRGQWGAQHF. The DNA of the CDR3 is TGTGCCAGTAGTGGTAGGAGGGGCCAGTGGGGAGCCCAGCATTTT.

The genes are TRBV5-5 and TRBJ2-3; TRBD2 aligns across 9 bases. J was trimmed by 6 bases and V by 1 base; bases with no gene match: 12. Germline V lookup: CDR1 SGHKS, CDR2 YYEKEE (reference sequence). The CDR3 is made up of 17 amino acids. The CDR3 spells CASSLRLAGSSGDTQYF. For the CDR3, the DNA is TGTGCCAGCAGCTTGAGGCTAGCGGGATCCTCAGGGGATACGCAGTATTTT.

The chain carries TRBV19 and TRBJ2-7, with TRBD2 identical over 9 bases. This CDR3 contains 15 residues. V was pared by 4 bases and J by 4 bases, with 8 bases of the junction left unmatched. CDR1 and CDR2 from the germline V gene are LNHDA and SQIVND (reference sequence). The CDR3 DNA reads TGTGCCAGTAGTACCTCTAGCGGGGATGGATACGAGCAGTACTTC. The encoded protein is CASSTSSGDGYEQYF. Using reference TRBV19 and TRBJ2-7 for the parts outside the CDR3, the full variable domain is DGGITQSPKYLFRKEGQNVTLSCEQNLNHDAMYWYRQDPGQGLRLIYYSQIVNDFQKGDIAEGYSVSREKKESFPLTVTSAQKNPTAFYLCASSTSSGDGYEQYFGPGTRLTVT.

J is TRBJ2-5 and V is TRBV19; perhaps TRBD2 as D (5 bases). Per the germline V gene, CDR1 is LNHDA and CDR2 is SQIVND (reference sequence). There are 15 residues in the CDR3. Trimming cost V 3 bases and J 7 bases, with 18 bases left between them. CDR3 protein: CASSIQDSKRVTQYF. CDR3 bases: TGTGCCAGTAGTATTCAGGACTCAAAGAGGGTGACCCAGTACTTC.

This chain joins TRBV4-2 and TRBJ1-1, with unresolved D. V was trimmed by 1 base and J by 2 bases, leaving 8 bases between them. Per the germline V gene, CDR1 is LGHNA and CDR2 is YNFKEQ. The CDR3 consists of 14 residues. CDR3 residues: CASSQVNRNTEAFF. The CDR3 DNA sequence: TGTGCCAGCAGCCAAGTGAACAGAAACACTGAAGCTTTCTTT.

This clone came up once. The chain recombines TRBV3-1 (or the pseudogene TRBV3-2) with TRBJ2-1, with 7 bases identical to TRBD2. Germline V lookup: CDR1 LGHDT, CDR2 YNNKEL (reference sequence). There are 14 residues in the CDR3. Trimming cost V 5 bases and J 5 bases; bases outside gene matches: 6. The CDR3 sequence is CASSGGLRNNEQFF. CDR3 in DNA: TGTGCCAGCAGCGGGGGACTAAGGAACAATGAGCAGTTCTTC.

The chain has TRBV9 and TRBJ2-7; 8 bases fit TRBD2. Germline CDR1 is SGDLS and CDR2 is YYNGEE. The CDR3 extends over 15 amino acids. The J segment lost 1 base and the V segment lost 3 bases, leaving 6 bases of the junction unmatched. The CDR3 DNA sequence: TGTGCCAGCAGCGCAAGCGGGGGCCCTTCCTACGAGCAGTACTTC. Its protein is CASSASGGPSYEQYF.

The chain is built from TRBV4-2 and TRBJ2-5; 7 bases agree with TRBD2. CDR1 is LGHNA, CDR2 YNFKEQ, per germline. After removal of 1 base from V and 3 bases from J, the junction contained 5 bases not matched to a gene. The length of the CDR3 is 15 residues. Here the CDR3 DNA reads TGTGCCAGCAGCCAAGCCCCTAGCGGAGAAGAGACCCAGTACTTC. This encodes CASSQAPSGEETQYF.

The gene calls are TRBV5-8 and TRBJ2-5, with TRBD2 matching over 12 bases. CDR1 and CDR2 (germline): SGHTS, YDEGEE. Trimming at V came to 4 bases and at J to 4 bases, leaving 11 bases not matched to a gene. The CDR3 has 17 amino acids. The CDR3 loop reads CASSIGLAGSTGETQYF. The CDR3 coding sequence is TGTGCCAGCAGCATCGGACTAGCGGGGTCAACGGGAGAGACCCAGTACTTC.

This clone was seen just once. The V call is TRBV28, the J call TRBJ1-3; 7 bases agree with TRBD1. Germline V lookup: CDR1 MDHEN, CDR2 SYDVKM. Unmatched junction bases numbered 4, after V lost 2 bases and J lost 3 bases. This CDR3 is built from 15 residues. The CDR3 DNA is TGTGCCAGCAGTTTAGTAGGGGGCGGTGGAAACACCATATATTTT. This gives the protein CASSLVGGGGNTIYF.

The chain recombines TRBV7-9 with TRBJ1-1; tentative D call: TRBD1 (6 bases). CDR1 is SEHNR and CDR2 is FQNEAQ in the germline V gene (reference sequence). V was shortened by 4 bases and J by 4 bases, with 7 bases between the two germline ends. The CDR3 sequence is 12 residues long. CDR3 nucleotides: TGTGCCAGCAGCTGGACAGCCACTGAAGCTTTCTTT. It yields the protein CASSWTATEAFF.

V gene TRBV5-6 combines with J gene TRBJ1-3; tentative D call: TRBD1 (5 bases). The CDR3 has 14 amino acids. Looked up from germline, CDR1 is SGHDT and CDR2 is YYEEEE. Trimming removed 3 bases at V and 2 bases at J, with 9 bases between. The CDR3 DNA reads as TGTGCCAGCAGCTGGACGGGGGCTGGAAACACCATATATTTT. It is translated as CASSWTGAGNTIYF.